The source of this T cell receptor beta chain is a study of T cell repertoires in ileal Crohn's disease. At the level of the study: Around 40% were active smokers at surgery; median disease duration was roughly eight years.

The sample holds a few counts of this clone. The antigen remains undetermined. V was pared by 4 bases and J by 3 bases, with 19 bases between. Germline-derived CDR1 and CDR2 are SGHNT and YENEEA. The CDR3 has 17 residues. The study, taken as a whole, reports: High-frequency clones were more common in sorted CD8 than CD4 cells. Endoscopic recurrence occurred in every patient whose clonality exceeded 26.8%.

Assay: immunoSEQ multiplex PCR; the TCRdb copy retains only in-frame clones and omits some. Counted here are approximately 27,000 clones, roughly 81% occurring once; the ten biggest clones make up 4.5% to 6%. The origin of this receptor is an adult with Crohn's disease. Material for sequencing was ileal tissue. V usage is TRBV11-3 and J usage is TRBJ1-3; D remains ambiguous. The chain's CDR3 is CASSSVSVPVDGNTIYF. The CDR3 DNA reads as TGTGCCAGCAGCTCCGTGTCCGTCCCGGTCGATGGAAACACCATATATTTT. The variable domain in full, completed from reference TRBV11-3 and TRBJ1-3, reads EAGVVQSPRYKIIEKKQPVAFWCNPISGHNTLYWYLQNLGQGPELLIRYENEEAVDDSQLPKDRFSAERLKGVDSTLKIQPAELGDSAVYLCASSSVSVPVDGNTIYFGEGSWLTVV.